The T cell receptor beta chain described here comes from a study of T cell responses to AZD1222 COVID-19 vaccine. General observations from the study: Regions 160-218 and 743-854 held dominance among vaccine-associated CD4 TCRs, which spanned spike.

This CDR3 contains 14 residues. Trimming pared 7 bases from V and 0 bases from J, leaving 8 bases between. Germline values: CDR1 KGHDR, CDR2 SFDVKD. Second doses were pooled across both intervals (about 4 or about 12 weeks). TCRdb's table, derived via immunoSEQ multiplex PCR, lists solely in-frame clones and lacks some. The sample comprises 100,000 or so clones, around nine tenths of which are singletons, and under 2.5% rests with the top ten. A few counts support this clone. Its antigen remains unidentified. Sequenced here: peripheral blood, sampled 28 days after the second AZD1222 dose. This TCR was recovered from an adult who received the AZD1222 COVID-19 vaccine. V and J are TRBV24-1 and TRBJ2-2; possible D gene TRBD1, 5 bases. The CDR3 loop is CATRETANTGELFF. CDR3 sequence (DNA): TGTGCCACCAGAGAGACAGCGAACACCGGGGAGCTGTTTTTT.